Below are 22 T cell receptor beta chains sequenced from a single sample in a study of tumor-infiltrating lymphocytes in oesophageal squamous cell carcinoma. TCRdb used MiXCR to reprocess the PCR reads, holding one entry per CDR3 protein. Of 3,500 or so distinct CDR3 sequences detected, about 14% appear once; the ten largest clones hold less than 20%. Sequencing was performed on esophageal tumor tissue. These receptors came from a male donor with esophageal squamous cell carcinoma.

Regarding this clonotype: No conserved phenylalanine or tryptophan is present at the end of the CDR3, so a read error is the likely explanation. Because the CDR3's place on the DNA is in doubt, the DNA is left out and the CDR3 is given as listed by TCRdb. V is TRBV7-9 and J is TRBJ2-1; the table's D call of TRBD2 was not tested on the DNA. Germline values: CDR1 SEHNR, CDR2 FQNEAQ (reference sequence). The CDR3 totals 16 residues, both ends included. The CDR3 spells CASDPGGGYNEQFFGS.

This clonotype is medium-sized by share. This chain connects TRBV6-4 to TRBJ2-3; weak D call: TRBD2 (7 bases). Germline V gene lookup returns CDR1 MRHNA and CDR2 SNTAGT. The CDR3 contains 16 residues. Deletions cut 3 bases from V and 2 bases from J, with 15 bases between. CDR3 nucleotide sequence: TGTGCCAGCAGTGAGGTTCCCGGGGGGCACACAGATACGCAGTATTTT. Translating gives CASSEVPGGHTDTQYF.

This clonotype counts as medium-sized. The rearrangement uses TRBV14 and TRBJ2-7; 7 bases map to TRBD2. Per the germline V gene, CDR1 is SGHDN and CDR2 is FVKESK. Losses at the gene ends were 6 bases for V and 6 bases for J; bases not matched to a gene: 14. This CDR3 has 15 amino acids. Written as DNA, the CDR3 is TGTGCCAGCAGTGTCTCGGGGGGTAGTGTCAGCGAGCAGTACTTC. Protein: CASSVSGGSVSEQYF.

This clonotype was picked up many times. The chain links TRBV6-4 to TRBJ2-1; D possibly corresponds to TRBD1 (6 bases). Per the germline V gene, CDR1 is MRHNA and CDR2 is SNTAGT. Trimming cost V 4 bases and J 5 bases, with 15 bases left between them. The CDR3 sequence is 15 residues long. This CDR3 reads CASSVRDTSNNEQFF. DNA for the CDR3: TGTGCCAGCAGTGTCCGGGACACATCAAACAATGAGCAGTTCTTC.

In this sample, this clonotype is medium-sized. This sequence joins TRBV6-6 and TRBJ1-2, with 8 bases lining up with TRBD1. The germline V gene has CDR1 MNHNY and CDR2 SVGAGI (reference sequence). The CDR3 spans 14 residues. Trimming cost V 2 bases and J 4 bases; bases outside gene matches: 3. As DNA, the CDR3 is TGTGCCAGCAGTTACGCGACAGGGGCCTATGGCTACACCTTC. Translated, it gives CASSYATGAYGYTF.

This clonotype has a count of ten or more. The chain recombines TRBV5-6 with TRBJ2-1; the D gene is possibly TRBD1 (6 bases). With the DNA end fitting TRBJ2-7 better, the J assignment may be wrong. The CDR3 contains 13 residues. CDR1 is SGHDT and CDR2 is YYEEEE in the germline V gene. CDR3 sequence: CASSLQGMSEQYF. CDR3 sequence (DNA): TGTGCCAGCAGCTTGCAGGGGATGAGCGAGCAGTACTTC.

This clonotype was seen many times. The chain combines TRBV19 with TRBJ1-1; D may be TRBD1 (6 bases). CDR1 is LNHDA, CDR2 SQIVND, per germline (reference sequence). The CDR3 covers 13 residues. V was trimmed by 9 bases and J by 4 bases, leaving 15 bases between them. The CDR3 region has the DNA TGTGCCAGCGAACAGGGCTTGAGCACTGAAGCTTTCTTT. Its translation: CASEQGLSTEAFF.

The sample holds many counts of this clonotype. The chain joins TRBV5-4 to TRBJ2-3; 7 positions match TRBD2. The CDR3 runs to 15 residues. Germline lookup yields CDR1 SGHNT and CDR2 YYREEE (reference sequence). Trimming cost V 4 bases and J 1 base; bases outside gene matches: 6. The CDR3, as DNA: TGTGCCAGCAGCCCCACGGGGAGGGGCACAGATACGCAGTATTTT. Protein: CASSPTGRGTDTQYF.

In this sample, this clonotype turned up a few times. The chain has TRBV6-6 and TRBJ2-3; 13 bases are shared with TRBD2. V gave up 2 bases and J gave up 6 bases; unmatched junction bases: 2. Germline V CDR1 and CDR2: MNHNY, SVGAGI (reference sequence). This CDR3 spans 15 amino acids. This CDR3 is CASSYTSGGADTQYF. Written as DNA, the CDR3 is TGTGCCAGCAGTTACACTAGCGGGGGGGCCGATACGCAGTATTTT.

This clonotype is medium-sized within its sample. The CDR3 bases are TGTGCCAGCAGTTTCCACCTCGGGGCAGGCACAGATACGCAGTATTTT. This sequence encodes CASSFHLGAGTDTQYF. V is TRBV25-1 and J is TRBJ2-3; D is perhaps TRBD1 or TRBD2 (5 bases each). V lost 5 bases, J lost 1 base, and 16 bases lay in between. CDR1 is MGHDK, CDR2 SYGVNS, per germline. CDR3 length: 16 residues. The full variable domain, with the rest looked up from reference TRBV25-1 and TRBJ2-3, is EADIYQTPRYLVIGTGKKITLECSQTMGHDKMYWYQQDPGMELHLIHYSYGVNSTEKGDLSSESTVSRIRTEHFPLTLESARPSHTSQYLCASSFHLGAGTDTQYFGPGTRLTVL.

The table lists this clonotype with a few counts. The chain couples TRBV4-2 to TRBJ2-3, with a tentative D call TRBD2 (5 bases). Germline loops: CDR1 LGHNA, CDR2 YNFKEQ. The CDR3 length is 14 residues. Trimming removed 8 bases at V and 0 bases at J, with 12 bases between. CDR3 in amino acids: CASGETTSTDTQYF. The CDR3 DNA follows: TGTGCCAGCGGAGAGACTACAAGCACAGATACGCAGTATTTT.

This clonotype has ten or more counts. It may be a read error: a sequence one base away is much more abundant. The DNA of the CDR3 is TGTGCCAGCAGTCAATCGGGACAGGGTGCCAATGAGCAGTACTTC. Its translation is CASSQSGQGANEQYF. The chain combines TRBV28 with TRBJ2-7; 9 positions agree with TRBD1. J gave up 7 bases and V 5 bases, and 12 bases lay outside the gene matches. The CDR3 totals 15 residues. Per the germline V gene, CDR1 is MDHEN and CDR2 is SYDVKM.

This clonotype appeared many times. The chain recombines TRBV7-9 with TRBJ2-3, with 8 bases lining up with TRBD2. After removal of 1 base from V and 0 bases from J, the junction contained 18 bases not matched to a gene. Germline lookup yields CDR1 SEHNR and CDR2 FQNEAQ (reference sequence). This CDR3 has 21 amino acids. The CDR3 loop reads CASSLVAGVAGTPGSTDTQYF. CDR3 DNA: TGTGCCAGCAGCTTAGTGGCCGGAGTAGCGGGGACCCCTGGGAGCACAGATACGCAGTATTTT.

This rearrangement joins TRBV7-3 to TRBJ2-5; D gene unclear. The better agreement between TRBJ2-7 and the DNA end casts doubt on the J call. Germline V gene lookup returns CDR1 SGHTA and CDR2 FQGTGA. The CDR3 spans 14 residues. The CDR3 loop reads CASSLGSSSYEQYF. The CDR3 DNA is TGTGCCAGCAGCTTAGGGTCCAGCTCCTACGAGCAGTACTTC.

Relative to its sample, this clonotype is medium-sized. The chain employs TRBV7-9 and TRBJ2-7; D may be TRBD2 (6 bases). The CDR3 covers 15 residues. Trimming pared 5 bases from V and 2 bases from J, leaving 16 bases between. Germline V gene lookup returns CDR1 SEHNR and CDR2 FQNEAQ (reference sequence). DNA for the CDR3: TGTGCCAGCAGCCCGATCCCGGGGGAGGCCTACGAGCAGTACTTC. Translation gives CASSPIPGEAYEQYF.

This clonotype is classed as medium-sized. The J gene is TRBJ2-5, the V gene TRBV10-2; tentative D call: TRBD1 (6 bases). V dropped 4 bases and J dropped 5 bases, with 17 bases sitting between them. CDR1 and CDR2 (germline): WSHSY, SAAADI. This CDR3 has 15 amino acids. CDR3 nucleotides: TGCGCCAGCAGTGGCCAGGGGTGGGGCGGTGAGACCCAGTACTTC. Protein product: CASSGQGWGGETQYF.

This clonotype was recorded many times. V gene TRBV6-6 combines with J gene TRBJ2-3; 7 bases line up with TRBD2. Unmatched junction bases numbered 4, after V lost 2 bases and J lost 5 bases. The CDR3 spans 14 residues. Germline V gene lookup returns CDR1 MNHNY and CDR2 SVGAGI (reference sequence). The CDR3 protein is CASSYREDGDTQYF. The CDR3 DNA is TGTGCCAGCAGTTACCGGGAGGATGGAGATACGCAGTATTTT.

This clonotype is judged medium-sized. The chain has TRBV6-1 and TRBJ2-6, with 10 nucleotides matching TRBD1. Germline-derived CDR1 and CDR2 are MNHNS and SASEGT. The CDR3 consists of 16 residues. Trimming cost V 8 bases and J 4 bases; bases outside gene matches: 8. The chain's CDR3 is CASGGTGVPGANVLTF. The CDR3 DNA reads as TGTGCCAGCGGAGGGACAGGGGTGCCGGGGGCCAACGTCCTGACTTTC.

This clonotype was seen many times. The V call is TRBV7-9, the J call TRBJ1-4, with 9 bases fitting TRBD1. CDR3 length equals 17 residues. The ends lost 4 bases at V and 6 bases at J; junction bases unmatched: 12. Germline values: CDR1 SEHNR, CDR2 FQNEAQ (reference sequence). Here the CDR3 reads CASSWGTGTMGHEKLFF. The CDR3 nucleotides are TGTGCCAGCAGCTGGGGGACAGGGACGATGGGTCATGAAAAACTGTTTTTT.

The count of this clonotype is one. Here the CDR3 omits its conserved ending phenylalanine or tryptophan, so a read error is the likely source. V is TRBV7-4 and J is TRBJ1-1, with 8 bases identical to TRBD1. Looked up from germline, CDR1 is SGHVT and CDR2 is SQSDAQ. The CDR3 is 13 amino acids. Written as DNA, the CDR3 is TGTGCCAGCAGCAGAGGGACAGGCACTGGAGCTTTCTTG. Protein product: CASSRGTGTGAFL.

This clonotype is judged large. J is TRBJ2-5 and V is TRBV7-8; D tentatively fits TRBD1 or TRBD2 (6 bases each). Trimming took 3 bases from V and 4 from J, leaving 21 bases between them. Germline V gives CDR1 SGHVS, CDR2 FQNEAQ. The CDR3 spans 17 residues. CDR3 loop: CASSFTRGAGTVETQYF. Here the CDR3 DNA reads TGTGCCAGCAGCTTTACGAGGGGGGCGGGGACGGTAGAGACCCAGTACTTC. Supplemented by reference TRBV7-8 and TRBJ2-5, the full variable domain reads GAGVSQSPRYKVAKRGQDVALRCDPISGHVSLFWYQQALGQGPEFLTYFQNEAQLDKSGLPSDRFFAERPEGSVSTLKIQRTQQEDSAVYLCASSFTRGAGTVETQYFGPGTRLLVL.

Concerning this clonotype itself: It is likely a read error, because the conserved phenylalanine at the end of the CDR3 is missing. No DNA is shown, since the ends of the CDR3 on it are uncertain; the CDR3 is the one TCRdb lists. J is TRBJ2-5 and V is TRBV11-2; the table's D call TRBD1 went unverified against the DNA. The CDR3 adds up to 14 amino acids, both ends counted. Germline V lookup: CDR1 SGHAT, CDR2 FQNNGV. CDR3 loop: CASSFDPGGYTFGS.